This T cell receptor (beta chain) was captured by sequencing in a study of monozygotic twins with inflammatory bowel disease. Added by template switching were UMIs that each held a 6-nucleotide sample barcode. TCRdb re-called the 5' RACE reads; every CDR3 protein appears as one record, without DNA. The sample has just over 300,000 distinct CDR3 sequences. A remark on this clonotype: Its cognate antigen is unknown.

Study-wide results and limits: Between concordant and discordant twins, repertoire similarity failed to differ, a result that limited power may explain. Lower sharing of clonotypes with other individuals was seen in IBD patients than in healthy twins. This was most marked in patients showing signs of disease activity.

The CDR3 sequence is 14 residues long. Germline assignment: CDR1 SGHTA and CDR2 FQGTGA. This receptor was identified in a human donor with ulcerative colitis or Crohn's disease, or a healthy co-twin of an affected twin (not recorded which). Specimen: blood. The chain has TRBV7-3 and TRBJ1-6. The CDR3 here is CASSLTGSDSPLHF.